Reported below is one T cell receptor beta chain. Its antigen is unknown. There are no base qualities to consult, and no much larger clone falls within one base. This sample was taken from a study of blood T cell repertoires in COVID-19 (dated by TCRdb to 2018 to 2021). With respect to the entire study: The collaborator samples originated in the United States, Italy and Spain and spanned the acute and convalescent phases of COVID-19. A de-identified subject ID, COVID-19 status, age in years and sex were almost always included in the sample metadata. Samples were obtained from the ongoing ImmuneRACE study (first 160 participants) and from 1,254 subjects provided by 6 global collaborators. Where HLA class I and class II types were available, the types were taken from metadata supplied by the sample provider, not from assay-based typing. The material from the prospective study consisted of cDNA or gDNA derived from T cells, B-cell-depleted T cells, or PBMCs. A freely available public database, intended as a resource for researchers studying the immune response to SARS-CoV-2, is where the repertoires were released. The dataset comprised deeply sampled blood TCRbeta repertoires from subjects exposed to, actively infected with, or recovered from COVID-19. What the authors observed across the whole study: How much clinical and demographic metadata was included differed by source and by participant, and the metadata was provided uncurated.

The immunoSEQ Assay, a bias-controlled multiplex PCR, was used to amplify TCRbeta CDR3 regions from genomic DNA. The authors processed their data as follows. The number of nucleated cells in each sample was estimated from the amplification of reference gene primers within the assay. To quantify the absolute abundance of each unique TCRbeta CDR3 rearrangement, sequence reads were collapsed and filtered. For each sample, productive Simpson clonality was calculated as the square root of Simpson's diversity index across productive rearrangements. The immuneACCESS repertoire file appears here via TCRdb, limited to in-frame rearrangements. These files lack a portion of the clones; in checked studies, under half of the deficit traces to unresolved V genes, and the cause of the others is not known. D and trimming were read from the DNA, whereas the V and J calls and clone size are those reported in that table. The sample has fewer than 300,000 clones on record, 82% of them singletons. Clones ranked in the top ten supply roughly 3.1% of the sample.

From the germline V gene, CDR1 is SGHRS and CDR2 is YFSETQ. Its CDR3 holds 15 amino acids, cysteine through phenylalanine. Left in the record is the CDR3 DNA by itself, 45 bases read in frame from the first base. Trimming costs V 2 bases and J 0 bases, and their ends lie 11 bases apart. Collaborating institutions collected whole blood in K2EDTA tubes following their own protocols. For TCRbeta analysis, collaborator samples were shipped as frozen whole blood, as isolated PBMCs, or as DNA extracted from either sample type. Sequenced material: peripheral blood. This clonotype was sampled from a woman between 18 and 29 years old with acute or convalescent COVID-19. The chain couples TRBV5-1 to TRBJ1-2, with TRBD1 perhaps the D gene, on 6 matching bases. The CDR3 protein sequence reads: CASSFSGTTNYGYTF. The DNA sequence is TGCGCCAGCAGCTTTTCGGGGACAACTAACTATGGCTACACCTTC.